The text below deals with one TCR beta chain. This clone appeared a few times. Its cognate antigen has yet to be identified. The sample holds no much larger clone one base away, and base qualities are not on file. This sample stems from a study of cytomegalovirus exposure and HLA in healthy donors (dated by TCRdb to 2016 to 2017). Context from the whole study: An earlier analysis of approximately 600 of the donors reported approximately 270 Gb of sequence data and 117 million unique TCR beta sequences from 150 million to 200 million T cells. Of the roughly 420 genotyped donors, approximately 80% were placed in the genetic ancestry cluster associated with self-reported Caucasian donors. To decide whether each TCR beta V gene segment behaved as functional or pseudogenic, an earlier analysis of fewer than 750 of the donors relied on high-throughput TCR beta sequencing. In the later analysis, no new phenotypic data were used to find candidate immune exposures; instead, reliance was placed on TCR beta sequences and their occurrence across donors. Alongside the repertoire data, information on donor age, sex, ethnicity and CMV serostatus was compiled. Genome-wide SNP genotypes for about 65% of the 666 donors were used in a later genetic analysis, which treated that subset as a discovery cohort. The number of donors typed differed by locus, with roughly 629-640 for A, B, C, DRB1 and DQB1, more than 500 for DQA1, approximately 580 for DPA1, and around 430 for DPB1. On average, around 200,000 unique TCR beta nucleotide sequences were sequenced per donor among about 400 genotyped donors of the cohort, with 15% to 20% of those sequences being non-productive. The study combined high-throughput TCR immunosequencing, statistical association of individual TCRs with disease status, and machine learning to predict cytomegalovirus infection status. The aim of the study was to test whether cataloging public T cell receptors could identify signatures of past pathogen exposure. About 280 gigabases of sequencing data and some 85 million unique TCR sequences were included in an early release covering roughly 600 HLA-typed donors. Five DR-DQ haplotypes were treated as single units for association and clustering because of strong linkage in the cohort. All discovery cohort repertoires had been generated on a single sequencing platform. A later analysis re-examined previously published TCR beta repertoires from about 670 donors and added high-resolution HLA genotyping to investigate patterns of TCR occurrence. Both class I and class II loci were covered by HLA typing, at four-digit resolution. A separate validation cohort of about 110 different subjects was used in addition to the 666-subject first cohort. The T cell repertoires of around 670 subjects were profiled by immunosequencing and related to cytomegalovirus serostatus.

The method was the immunoSEQ multiplex PCR assay. A mixture of 60 forward primers for TCR Vbeta segments and 13 reverse primers for TCR Jbeta segments was used in the multiplex PCR. A multiplex PCR assay on genomic DNA amplified the CDR3 region of rearranged TCR beta genes. On the Illumina HiSeq System, the amplified TCR beta libraries were sequenced as 87-base-pair reads. The original pipeline was this. Across the roughly 600 repertoires, a later analysis counted tens of millions of unique TCR beta chains, 8.5 million to 12 million of which were shared by at least two donors. Raw reads were error-corrected and collapsed into unique sequences with a nearest-neighbor algorithm that merged closely related sequences to remove PCR and sequencing errors. V, D and J gene segments were assigned by aligning CDR3 sequences to IMGT reference sequences. For a sequence to be retained, at least a six-nucleotide match to both a V gene segment and a J gene segment was required. A rearrangement was called productive if the CDR3 had no stop codons and remained in frame with V and J, and every other rearrangement was called non-productive. CDR3 was defined according to IMGT convention as the region running from the second conserved V-encoded cysteine to the conserved J-encoded phenylalanine. In an earlier analysis of roughly 610 of the donors, sequences lacking an unambiguous match to a single V gene segment were excluded. In an earlier analysis of some 590 of the donors, a V segment was called functional when productive rearrangements were above 56.7%, and segregating when the standard deviation between donors exceeded 5%. A statistical classification framework was developed to diagnose cytomegalovirus status using the catalog of TCR beta chain sequences. In a later analysis, TCR nucleotide sequences were compared against IMGT/GENE-DB human TR gene sequences so that V and J genes could be assigned. The TCRdist pipeline was used in a later analysis to assign CDR3 sequences and most-parsimonious VDJ recombination scenarios. A later analysis defined each TCR beta chain by its CDR3 amino acid sequence plus V-gene family, and excluded reads lacking a unique V-gene family. As a way to deal with suspected cross-contamination and a sequencing artifact, a later analysis dropped under 600 nucleotide sequences that were highly shared and had low generation probability. In a later analysis, a clonal expansion index was calculated for each public chain from normalized within-repertoire ranks of inferred template counts. In a later analysis, generation probabilities were computed using a VDJ recombination model fitted to out-of-frame rearrangements, and the results were checked against IGoR. Hypergeometric tests were used in a later analysis to score TCR-TCR, TCR-HLA and TCR-CMV co-occurrence, with a repertoire-size bias correction applied to the TCR pairs. A later analysis estimated false discovery rates by permuting HLA or CMV assignments 20 times. In a later analysis, co-occurring TCRs were grouped with DBSCAN, and TCRdist sequence similarity was added when clustering was performed within HLA-allele-positive subsets. Repertoires with fewer than 30,000 or more than 120,000 public chains, plus five repertoires with anomalous nucleotide sharing, were excluded from co-occurrence clustering. TCRdb limited this immuneACCESS table to in-frame rearrangements with V and J called. A share of clones is missing; checked studies link under half to unresolved V genes, and the rest is unexplained. V and J calls and clone size come straight from that table; D and trimming were deduced from the DNA. A total of under 200,000 clones appear in this sample, roughly 83% of them only once. Approximately 2.4% of the sample comes from the top ten.

The cohort comprised fewer than 750 healthy bone marrow donors. Cohort members were all nominally healthy when sampled, although unrecorded immune exposures were likely present. The donor was CMV seronegative and was included in the group of several hundred seronegative cohort members. A peripheral blood sample was collected from each donor, and TCR beta sequencing was performed on peripheral blood mononuclear cells. The Qiagen DNeasy Blood Extraction Kit was used to extract genomic DNA from the blood cell samples. The investigation overall reported the following: Because counts were too low, 15 to 20 rarely observed V segments, including chromosome 9 orphons, were excluded from the earlier analysis of some 590 of the donors. HLA typing was unavailable for some donors at each locus, so association tests used only the typed subset. Three of the identified cytomegalovirus-associated TCR beta chains were confirmed in vitro to be specific for cytomegalovirus antigens. In both the original and validation cohorts, the classifier was reported to diagnose cytomegalovirus status with high specificity and sensitivity. Most TCR sequences were seen in very few donors, while some public TCRs were found in many individuals. Compared with the roughly 700-donor mean, donors in an Asian-associated ancestry cluster had fewer N-insertions in productive TCRs, according to a later genetic analysis. Correlated functional status among segregating V segments might be attributable to linkage disequilibrium, but an unknown experimental factor could not be ruled out. A later analysis found that most CMV-associated TCR beta chains appeared HLA-restricted, with HLA associations seemingly driven largely by CMV exposure. Broadly in line with IMGT annotations, most TCR beta V segments showed up in productive rearrangements about 87% or about 30% of the time in an earlier analysis of roughly 590 of the donors. According to the authors, the approach could potentially be generalized to other disease states and immunological phenotypes. A further reported finding was that TCR beta sequences accurately predicted the HLA-A and HLA-B alleles for most subjects in the first cohort. The cohort was sequenced for TCR beta chains only, and without alpha or paired-chain data the features that could be detected were limited. At a false discovery rate of 0.05, a later analysis linked some 17,000 TCR beta sequences to specific HLA alleles. Strong co-occurrence of HLA alleles, especially DR and DQ, made assigning TCR associations to individual alleles difficult. Immune exposure information for the cohort was limited to CMV serostatus. Some IMGT-functional V segments, including TRBV6-2 and TRBV6-3, could not be told apart with the 87-base-pair reads, so those segments were excluded. The study listed 150 to 200 TCR beta chains as associated with cytomegalovirus. A group of highly shared sequence variants was considered likely to be a technical artifact of the sequencing pipeline. In a later analysis, the rate of TCR association differed among HLA loci, with DRB1 alleles having the most associated TCRs and HLA-C alleles having the fewest. A later analysis reported that several top co-occurrence clusters appeared linked to parvovirus B19, influenza, CMV and Epstein-Barr virus. A later genetic analysis associated a missense DCLRE1C variant with V-gene and J-gene trimming of TCR beta chains, and an independent cohort replicated the association. In a later analysis, HLA-associated TCR beta chains were found to be more clonally expanded and to have lower generation probabilities than equally common non-associated chains. The presence/absence analyses assumed that sequencing depth was roughly uniform across donors, and that assumption may not be true.

V is cut by 0 bases and J by 0 bases, and the space between the germline ends is 9 bases. The germline V gene (reference sequence) sets CDR1 to SEHNR and CDR2 to FQNEAQ. The CDR3 goes from the cysteine to the phenylalanine over 15 residues. Only CDR3 DNA remains: 45 bases, in frame from the first base. The receptor chain draws on TRBV7-9 and TRBJ2-7; the D gene lacks a confident call. The receptor was derived from a woman aged 50 to 60 in good health and CMV-seronegative. Sequencing input: PBMCs. In nucleotides, the sequence is TGTGCCAGCAGCTTAGCCGACATCCTCTCCTACGAGCAGTACTTC. Its amino acids are CASSLADILSYEQYF.